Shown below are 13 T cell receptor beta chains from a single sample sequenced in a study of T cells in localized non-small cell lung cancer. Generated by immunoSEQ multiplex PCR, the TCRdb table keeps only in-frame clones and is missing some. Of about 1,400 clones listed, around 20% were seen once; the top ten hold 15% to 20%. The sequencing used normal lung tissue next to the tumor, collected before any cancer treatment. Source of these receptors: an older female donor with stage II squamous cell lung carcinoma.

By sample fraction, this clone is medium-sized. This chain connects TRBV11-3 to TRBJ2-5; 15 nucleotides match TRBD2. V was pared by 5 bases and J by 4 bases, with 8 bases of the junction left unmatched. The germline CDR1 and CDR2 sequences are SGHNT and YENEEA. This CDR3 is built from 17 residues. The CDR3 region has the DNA TGTGCCAGCAGCCCGGGACTAGCGGGAGGAGAAGGAGAGACCCAGTACTTC. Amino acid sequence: CASSPGLAGGEGETQYF. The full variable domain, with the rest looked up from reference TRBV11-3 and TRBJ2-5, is EAGVVQSPRYKIIEKKQPVAFWCNPISGHNTLYWYLQNLGQGPELLIRYENEEAVDDSQLPKDRFSAERLKGVDSTLKIQPAELGDSAVYLCASSPGLAGGEGETQYFGPGTRLLVL.

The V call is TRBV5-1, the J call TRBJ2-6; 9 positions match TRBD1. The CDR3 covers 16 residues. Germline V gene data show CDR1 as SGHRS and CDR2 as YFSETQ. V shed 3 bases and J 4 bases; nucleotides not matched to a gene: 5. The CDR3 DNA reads TGCGCCAGCAGCTCCGCACAGGGGGCCGGGGCCAACGTCCTGACTTTC. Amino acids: CASSSAQGAGANVLTF.

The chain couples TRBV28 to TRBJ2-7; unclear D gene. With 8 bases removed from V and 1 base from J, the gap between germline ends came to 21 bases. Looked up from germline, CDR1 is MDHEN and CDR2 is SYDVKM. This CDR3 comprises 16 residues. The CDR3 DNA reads TGTGCCAGCGACACCTTGGGTACTGGCGGATCCTACGAGCAGTACTTC. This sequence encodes CASDTLGTGGSYEQYF. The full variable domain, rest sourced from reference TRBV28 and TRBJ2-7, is DVKVTQSSRYLVKRTGEKVFLECVQDMDHENMFWYRQDPGLGLRLIYFSYDVKMKEKGDIPEGYSVSREKKERFSLILESASTNQTSMYLCASDTLGTGGSYEQYFGPGTRLTVT.

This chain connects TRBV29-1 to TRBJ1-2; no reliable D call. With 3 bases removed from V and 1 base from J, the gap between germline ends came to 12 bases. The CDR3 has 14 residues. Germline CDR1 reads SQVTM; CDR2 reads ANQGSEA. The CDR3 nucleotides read TGCAGCGTTGAGGAAACGGGCTTTAACTATGGCTACACCTTC. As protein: CSVEETGFNYGYTF.

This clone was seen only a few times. The CDR3 is CASRWTGGTNIQYF. The CDR3 bases are TGTGCCAGCAGGTGGACAGGGGGAACAAACATTCAGTACTTC. The V and J genes are TRBV6-7 and TRBJ2-4; 10 nucleotides match TRBD1. TRBV6-7 is an ORF, and what it does is uncertain. This CDR3 has 14 amino acids. Trimming took 6 bases from V and 6 from J; bases not matched to a gene: 5.

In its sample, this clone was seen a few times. The CDR3, as DNA: TGTGCCAGCAGCCCAACGACAGCGGGAAACACCATATATTTT. As protein: CASSPTTAGNTIYF. This sequence joins TRBV14 and TRBJ1-3, with a weak D call TRBD1 (5 bases). Per germline, CDR1 SGHDN and CDR2 FVKESK. V was cut by 4 bases and J by 4 bases, with 11 bases left in between. This CDR3 comprises 14 residues.

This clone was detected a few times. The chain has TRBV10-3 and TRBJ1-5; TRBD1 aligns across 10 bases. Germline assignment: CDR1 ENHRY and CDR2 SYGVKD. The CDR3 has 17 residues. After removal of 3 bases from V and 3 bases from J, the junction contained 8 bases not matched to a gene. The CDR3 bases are TGTGCCATCAGTGAATCAGGGACAGGGGTAATCAATCAGCCCCAGCATTTT. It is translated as CAISESGTGVINQPQHF.

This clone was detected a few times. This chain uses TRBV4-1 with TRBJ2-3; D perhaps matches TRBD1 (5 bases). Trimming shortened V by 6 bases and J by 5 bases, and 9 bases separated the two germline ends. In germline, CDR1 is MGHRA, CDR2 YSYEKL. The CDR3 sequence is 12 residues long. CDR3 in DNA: TGCGCCAGCAGTAGAAGGGGAGATACGCAGTATTTT. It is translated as CASSRRGDTQYF.

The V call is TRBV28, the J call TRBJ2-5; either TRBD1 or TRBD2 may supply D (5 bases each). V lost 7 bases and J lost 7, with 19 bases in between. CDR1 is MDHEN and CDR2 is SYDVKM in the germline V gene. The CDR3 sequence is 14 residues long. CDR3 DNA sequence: TGTGCCAGCACCTCGGGACCCCCGAAGGCGACCCAGTACTTC. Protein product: CASTSGPPKATQYF.

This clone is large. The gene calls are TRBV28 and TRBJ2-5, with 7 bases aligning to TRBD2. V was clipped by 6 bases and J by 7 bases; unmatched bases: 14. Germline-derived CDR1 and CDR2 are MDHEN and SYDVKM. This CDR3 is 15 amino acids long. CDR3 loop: CASSQKGGVIGTQYF. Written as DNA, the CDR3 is TGTGCCAGCAGCCAAAAGGGAGGGGTGATAGGGACCCAGTACTTC.

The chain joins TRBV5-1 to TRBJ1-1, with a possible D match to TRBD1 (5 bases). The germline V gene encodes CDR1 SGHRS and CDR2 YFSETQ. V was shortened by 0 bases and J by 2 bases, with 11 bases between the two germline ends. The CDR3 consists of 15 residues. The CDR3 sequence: CASSLGVRANTEAFF. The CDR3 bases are TGCGCCAGCAGCTTGGGTGTCAGGGCTAACACTGAAGCTTTCTTT. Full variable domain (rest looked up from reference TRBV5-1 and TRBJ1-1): KAGVTQTPRYLIKTRGQQVTLSCSPISGHRSVSWYQQTPGQGLQFLFEYFSETQRNKGNFPGRFSGRQFSNSRSEMNVSTLELGDSALYLCASSLGVRANTEAFFGQGTRLTVV.

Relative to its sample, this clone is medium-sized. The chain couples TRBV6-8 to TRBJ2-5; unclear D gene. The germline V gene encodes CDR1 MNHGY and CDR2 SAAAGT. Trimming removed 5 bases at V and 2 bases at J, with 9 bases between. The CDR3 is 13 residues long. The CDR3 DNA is TGTGCCAGCAGTCGGAGAACGCAAGAGACCCAGTACTTC. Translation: CASSRRTQETQYF.

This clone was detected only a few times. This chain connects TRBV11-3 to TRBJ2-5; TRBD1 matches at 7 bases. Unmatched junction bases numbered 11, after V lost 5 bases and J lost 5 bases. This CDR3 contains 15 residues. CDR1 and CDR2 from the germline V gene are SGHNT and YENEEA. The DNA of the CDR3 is TGTGCCAGCAGCCACGGTCTTAGGGGGCGGGAGACCCAGTACTTC. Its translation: CASSHGLRGRETQYF.